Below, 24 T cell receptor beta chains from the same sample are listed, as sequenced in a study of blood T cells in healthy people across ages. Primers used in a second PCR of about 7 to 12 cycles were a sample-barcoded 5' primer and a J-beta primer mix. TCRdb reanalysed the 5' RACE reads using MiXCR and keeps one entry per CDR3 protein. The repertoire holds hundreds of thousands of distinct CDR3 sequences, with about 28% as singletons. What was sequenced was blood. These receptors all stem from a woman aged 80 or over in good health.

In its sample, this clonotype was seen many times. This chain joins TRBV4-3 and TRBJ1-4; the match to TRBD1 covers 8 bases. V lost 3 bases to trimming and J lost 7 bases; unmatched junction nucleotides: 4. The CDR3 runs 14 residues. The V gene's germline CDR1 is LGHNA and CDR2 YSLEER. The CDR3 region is CASSQQGATEKLFF. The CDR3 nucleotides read TGCGCCAGCAGCCAGCAGGGGGCTACTGAAAAACTGTTTTTT.

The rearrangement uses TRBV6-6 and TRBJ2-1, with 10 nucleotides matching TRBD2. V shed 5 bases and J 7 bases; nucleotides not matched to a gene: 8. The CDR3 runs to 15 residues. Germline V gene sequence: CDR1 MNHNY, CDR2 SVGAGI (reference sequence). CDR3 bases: TGTGCCAGCAGTCCAGGGTCTAGCGGGAGAAATGAGCAGTTCTTC. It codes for CASSPGSSGRNEQFF.

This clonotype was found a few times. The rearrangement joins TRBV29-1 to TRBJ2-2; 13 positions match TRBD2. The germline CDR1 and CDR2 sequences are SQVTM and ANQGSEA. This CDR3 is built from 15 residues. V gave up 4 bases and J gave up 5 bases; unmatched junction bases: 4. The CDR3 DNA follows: TGCAGCGTTGCGACTAGCGGGGGGCAGACCGGGGAGCTGTTTTTT. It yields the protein CSVATSGGQTGELFF.

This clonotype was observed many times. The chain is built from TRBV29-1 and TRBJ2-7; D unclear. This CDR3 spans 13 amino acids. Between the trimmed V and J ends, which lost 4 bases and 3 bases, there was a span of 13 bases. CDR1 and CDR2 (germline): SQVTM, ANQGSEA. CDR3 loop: CSVVGRSGYEQYF. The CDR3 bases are TGCAGCGTTGTTGGGCGAAGTGGCTACGAGCAGTACTTC.

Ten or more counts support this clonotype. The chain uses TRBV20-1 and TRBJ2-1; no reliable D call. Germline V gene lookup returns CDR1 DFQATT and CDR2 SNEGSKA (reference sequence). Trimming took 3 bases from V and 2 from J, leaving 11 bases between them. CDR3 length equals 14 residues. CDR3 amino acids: CSARGSLTYNEQFF. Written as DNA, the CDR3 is TGCAGTGCTAGGGGCAGCCTTACCTACAATGAGCAGTTCTTC.

The CDR3 nucleotides are TGTGCCAGCAGCTCCCCGGGGAATCAGCCCCAGCATTTT. Its translation is CASSSPGNQPQHF. The gene calls are TRBV7-9 and TRBJ1-5; D remains unclear. The CDR3 contains 13 residues. V was cut by 4 bases and J by 4 bases, with 8 bases left in between. Per the germline V gene, CDR1 is SEHNR and CDR2 is FQNEAQ (reference sequence).

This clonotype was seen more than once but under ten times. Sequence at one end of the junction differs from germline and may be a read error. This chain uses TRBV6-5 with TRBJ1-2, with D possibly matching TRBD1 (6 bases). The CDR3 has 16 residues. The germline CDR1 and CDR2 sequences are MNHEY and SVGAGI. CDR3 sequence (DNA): TGTGCCAGCAGTCACTCGGGACACCTCGTCTGTTATGGCTACACCTTC. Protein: CASSHSGHLVCYGYTF.

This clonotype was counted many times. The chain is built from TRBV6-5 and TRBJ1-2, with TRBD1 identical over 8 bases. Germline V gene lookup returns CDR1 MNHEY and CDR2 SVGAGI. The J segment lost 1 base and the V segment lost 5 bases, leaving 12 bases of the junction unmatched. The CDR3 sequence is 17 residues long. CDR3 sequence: CASSPGGRHQINYGYTF. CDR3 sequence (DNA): TGTGCCAGCAGTCCAGGGGGCCGACATCAAATTAACTATGGCTACACCTTC.

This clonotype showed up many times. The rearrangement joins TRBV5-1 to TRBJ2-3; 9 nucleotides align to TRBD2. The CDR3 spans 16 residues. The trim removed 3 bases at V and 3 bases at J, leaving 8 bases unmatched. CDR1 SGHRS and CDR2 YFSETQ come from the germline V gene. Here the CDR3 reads CASSSRAGGATDTQYF. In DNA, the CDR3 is TGCGCCAGCAGCTCCCGAGCGGGGGGCGCTACAGATACGCAGTATTTT. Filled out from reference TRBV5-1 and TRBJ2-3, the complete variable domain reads KAGVTQTPRYLIKTRGQQVTLSCSPISGHRSVSWYQQTPGQGLQFLFEYFSETQRNKGNFPGRFSGRQFSNSRSEMNVSTLELGDSALYLCASSSRAGGATDTQYFGPGTRLTVL.

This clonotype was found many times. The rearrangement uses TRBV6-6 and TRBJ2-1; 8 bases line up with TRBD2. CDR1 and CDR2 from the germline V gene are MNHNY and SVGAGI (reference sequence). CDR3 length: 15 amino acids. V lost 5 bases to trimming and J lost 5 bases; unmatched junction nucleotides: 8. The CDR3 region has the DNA TGTGCCAGCAGTCGTCCGGGACTAGTCAACAATGAGCAGTTCTTC. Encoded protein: CASSRPGLVNNEQFF.

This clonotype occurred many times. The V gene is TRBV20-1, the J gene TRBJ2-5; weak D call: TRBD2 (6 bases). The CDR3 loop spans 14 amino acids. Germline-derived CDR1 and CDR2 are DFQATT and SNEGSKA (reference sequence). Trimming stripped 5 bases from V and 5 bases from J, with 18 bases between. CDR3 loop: CSAARRDPGETQYF. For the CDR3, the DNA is TGCAGTGCTGCCCGGAGGGACCCGGGTGAGACCCAGTACTTC.

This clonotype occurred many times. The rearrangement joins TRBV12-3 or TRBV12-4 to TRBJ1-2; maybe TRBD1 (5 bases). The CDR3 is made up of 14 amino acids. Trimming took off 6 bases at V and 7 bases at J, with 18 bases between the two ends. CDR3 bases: TGTGCCAGCAGCCGTTCAGGGCATGACCGTGGCTACACCTTC. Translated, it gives CASSRSGHDRGYTF.

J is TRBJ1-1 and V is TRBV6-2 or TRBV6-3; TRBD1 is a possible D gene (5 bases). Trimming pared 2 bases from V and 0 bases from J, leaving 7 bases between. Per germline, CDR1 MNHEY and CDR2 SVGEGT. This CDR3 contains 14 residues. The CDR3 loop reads CASSYGGVNTEAFF. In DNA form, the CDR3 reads TGTGCCAGCAGTTACGGGGGAGTGAACACTGAAGCTTTCTTT.

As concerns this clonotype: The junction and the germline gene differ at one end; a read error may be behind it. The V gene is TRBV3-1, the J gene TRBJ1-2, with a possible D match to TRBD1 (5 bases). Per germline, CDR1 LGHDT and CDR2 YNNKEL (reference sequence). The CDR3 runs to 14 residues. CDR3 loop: CTSSQARDFYGYTF. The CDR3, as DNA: TGTACCAGCAGCCAAGCCCGGGACTTCTATGGCTACACCTTC.

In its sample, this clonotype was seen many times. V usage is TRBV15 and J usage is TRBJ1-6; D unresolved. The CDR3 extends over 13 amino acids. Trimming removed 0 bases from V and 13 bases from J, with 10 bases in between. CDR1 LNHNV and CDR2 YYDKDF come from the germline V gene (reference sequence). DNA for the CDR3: TGTGCCACCAGCAGAGATTTTCAGCGCCCCCTCCACTTT. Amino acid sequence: CATSRDFQRPLHF.

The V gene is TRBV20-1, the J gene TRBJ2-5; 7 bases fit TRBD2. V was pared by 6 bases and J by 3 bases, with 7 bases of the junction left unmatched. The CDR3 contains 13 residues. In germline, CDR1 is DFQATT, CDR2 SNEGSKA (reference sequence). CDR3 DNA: TGCAGTGCACCGACTAGCTGGGAAGAGACCCAGTACTTC. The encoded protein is CSAPTSWEETQYF.

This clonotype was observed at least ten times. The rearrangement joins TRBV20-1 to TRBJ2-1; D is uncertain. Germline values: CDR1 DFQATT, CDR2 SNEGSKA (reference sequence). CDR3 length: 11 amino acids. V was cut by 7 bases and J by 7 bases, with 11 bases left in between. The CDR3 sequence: CSGTLGNEQFF. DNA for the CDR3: TGCAGTGGGACCCTGGGGAATGAGCAGTTCTTC.

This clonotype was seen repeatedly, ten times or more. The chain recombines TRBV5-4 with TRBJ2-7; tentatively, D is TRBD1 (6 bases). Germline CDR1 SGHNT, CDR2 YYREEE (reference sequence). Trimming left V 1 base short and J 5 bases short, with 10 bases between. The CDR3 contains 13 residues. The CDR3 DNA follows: TGTGCCAGCAGCTTGACAGGGCGGAACGAGCAGTACTTC. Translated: CASSLTGRNEQYF.

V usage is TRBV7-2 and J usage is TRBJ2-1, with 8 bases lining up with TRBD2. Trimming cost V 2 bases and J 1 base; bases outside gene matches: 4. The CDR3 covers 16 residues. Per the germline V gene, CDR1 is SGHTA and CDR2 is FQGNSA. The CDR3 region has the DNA TGTGCCAGCAGCTTAAAGGGCGGGGGGTCCTACAATGAGCAGTTCTTC. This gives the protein CASSLKGGGSYNEQFF.

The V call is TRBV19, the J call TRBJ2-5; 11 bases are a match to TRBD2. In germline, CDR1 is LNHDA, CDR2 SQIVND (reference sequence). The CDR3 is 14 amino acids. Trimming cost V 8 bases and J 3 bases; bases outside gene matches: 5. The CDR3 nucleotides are TGTGCCAGTTGTGCTAGCGGGGGGAAAGAGACCCAGTACTTC. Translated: CASCASGGKETQYF.

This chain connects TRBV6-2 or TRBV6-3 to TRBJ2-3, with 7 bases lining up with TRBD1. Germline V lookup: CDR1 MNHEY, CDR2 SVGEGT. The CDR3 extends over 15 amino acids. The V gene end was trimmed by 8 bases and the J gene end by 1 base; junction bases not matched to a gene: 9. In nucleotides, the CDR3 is TGTGCCAGCTCCCCAGGGGGTTTGGGCACAGATACGCAGTATTTT. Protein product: CASSPGGLGTDTQYF.

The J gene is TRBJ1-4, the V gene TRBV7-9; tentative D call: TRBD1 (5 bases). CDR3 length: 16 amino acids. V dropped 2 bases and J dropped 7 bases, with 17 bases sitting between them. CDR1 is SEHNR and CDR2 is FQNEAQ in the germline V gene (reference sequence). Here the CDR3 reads CASSLYRGVLPEKLFF. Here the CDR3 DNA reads TGTGCCAGCAGCTTATACCGGGGGGTCCTACCTGAAAAACTGTTTTTT.

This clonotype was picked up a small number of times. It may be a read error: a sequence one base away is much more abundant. CDR3 coding DNA: TGTGCCAGCAGTTCCAATACCGGAGAGACCCAGTACTTC. It codes for CASSSNTGETQYF. V is TRBV12-3 or TRBV12-4 and J is TRBJ2-5; D not certain. The CDR3 extends over 13 amino acids. V dropped 4 bases and J dropped 4 bases, with 10 bases sitting between them.

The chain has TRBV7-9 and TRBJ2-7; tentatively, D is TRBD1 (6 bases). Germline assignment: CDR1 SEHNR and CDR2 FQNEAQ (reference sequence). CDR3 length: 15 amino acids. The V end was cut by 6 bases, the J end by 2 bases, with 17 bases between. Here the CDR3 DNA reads TGTGCCAGCAGTGAGAACAGGGCACCCACCTACGAGCAGTACTTC. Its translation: CASSENRAPTYEQYF.